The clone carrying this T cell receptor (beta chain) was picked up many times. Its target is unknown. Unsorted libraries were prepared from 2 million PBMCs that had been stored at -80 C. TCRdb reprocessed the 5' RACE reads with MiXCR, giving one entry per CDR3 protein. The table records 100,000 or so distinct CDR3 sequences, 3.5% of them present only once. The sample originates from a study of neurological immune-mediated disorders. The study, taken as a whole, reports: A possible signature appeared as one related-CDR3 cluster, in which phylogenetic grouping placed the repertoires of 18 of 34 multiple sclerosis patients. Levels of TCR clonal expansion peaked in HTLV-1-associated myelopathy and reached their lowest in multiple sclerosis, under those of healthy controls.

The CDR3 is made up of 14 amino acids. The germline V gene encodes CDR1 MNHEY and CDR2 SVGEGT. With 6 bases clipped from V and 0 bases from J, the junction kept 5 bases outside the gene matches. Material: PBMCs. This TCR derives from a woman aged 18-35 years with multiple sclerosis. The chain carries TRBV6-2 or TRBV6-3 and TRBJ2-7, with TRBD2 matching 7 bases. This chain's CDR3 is CASRPSGTSYEQYF. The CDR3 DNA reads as TGTGCCAGCAGACCCAGCGGGACCTCCTACGAGCAGTACTTC.